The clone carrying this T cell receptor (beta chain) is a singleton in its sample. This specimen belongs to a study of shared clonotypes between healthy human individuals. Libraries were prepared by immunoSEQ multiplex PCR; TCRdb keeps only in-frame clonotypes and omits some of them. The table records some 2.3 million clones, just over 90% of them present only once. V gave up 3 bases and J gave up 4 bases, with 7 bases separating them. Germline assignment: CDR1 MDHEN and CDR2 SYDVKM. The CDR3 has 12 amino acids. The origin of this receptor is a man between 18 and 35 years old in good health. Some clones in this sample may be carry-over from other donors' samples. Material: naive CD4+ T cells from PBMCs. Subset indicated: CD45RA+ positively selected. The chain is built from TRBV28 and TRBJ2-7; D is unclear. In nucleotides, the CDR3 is TGTGCCAGCAGTTTTATGCGTTACGAGCAGTACTTC. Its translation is CASSFMRYEQYF.